By share, the clone carrying this T cell receptor (beta chain) counts as medium-sized. Its antigen is unidentified. The data originate from a study of yellow fever vaccine responses in identical twins. Study-wide results and caveats: It has been reported that, in twins, the vaccine T cell response seemed partly convergent and partly personalized.

Germline CDR1 and CDR2: SQVTM and ANQGSEA. The CDR3 extends over 15 amino acids. V shed 5 bases and J 5 bases; nucleotides not matched to a gene: 7. TCRdb reprocessed the RT-PCR reads with MiXCR, giving one entry per CDR3 protein. The repertoire holds about 23,000 distinct CDR3 sequences, around 77% seen once, with about 5% in the top ten. The chain carries TRBV29-1 and TRBJ2-1; 12 bases map to TRBD2. The clonotype originates from a woman aged 18-30 years who received the yellow fever vaccine. The sequencing here drew on T cells from blood (PBMCs), unsorted or a sorted subset (not recorded which), taken before or after yellow fever vaccination (not recorded which). The CDR3 nucleotides read TGCAGCGTTCTTAACCTAGCGGGAGGGAACAATGAGCAGTTCTTC. Its protein is CSVLNLAGGNNEQFF.